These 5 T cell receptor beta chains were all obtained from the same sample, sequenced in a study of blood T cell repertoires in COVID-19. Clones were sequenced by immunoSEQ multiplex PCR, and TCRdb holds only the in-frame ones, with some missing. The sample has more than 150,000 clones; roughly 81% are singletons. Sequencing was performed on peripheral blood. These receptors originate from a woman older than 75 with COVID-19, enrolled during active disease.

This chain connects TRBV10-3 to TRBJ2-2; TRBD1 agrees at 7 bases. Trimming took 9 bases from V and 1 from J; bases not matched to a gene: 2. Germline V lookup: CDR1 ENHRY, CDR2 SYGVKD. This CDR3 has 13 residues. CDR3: CAIWTGNTGELFF. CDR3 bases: TGTGCCATATGGACAGGGAACACCGGGGAGCTGTTTTTT.

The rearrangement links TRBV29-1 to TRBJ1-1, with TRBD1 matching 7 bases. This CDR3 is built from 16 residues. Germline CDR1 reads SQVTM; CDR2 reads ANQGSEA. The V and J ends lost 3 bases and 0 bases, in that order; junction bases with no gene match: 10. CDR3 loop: CSVEPLSQGLNTEAFF. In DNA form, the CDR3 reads TGCAGCGTTGAGCCCCTTTCACAGGGGCTGAACACTGAAGCTTTCTTT.

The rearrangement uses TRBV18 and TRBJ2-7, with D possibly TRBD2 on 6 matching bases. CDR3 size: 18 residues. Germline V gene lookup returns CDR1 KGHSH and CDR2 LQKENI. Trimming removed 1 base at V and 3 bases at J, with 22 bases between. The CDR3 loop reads CASSPRGPIRDLDYEQYF. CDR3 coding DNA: TGTGCCAGCTCACCACGGGGCCCAATCCGGGACTTAGACTACGAGCAGTACTTC.

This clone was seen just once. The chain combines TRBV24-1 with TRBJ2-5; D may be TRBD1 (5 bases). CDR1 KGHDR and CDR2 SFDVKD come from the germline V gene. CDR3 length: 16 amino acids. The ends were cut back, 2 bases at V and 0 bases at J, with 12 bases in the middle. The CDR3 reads CATSDWGGKHQETQYF. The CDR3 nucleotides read TGTGCCACCAGTGATTGGGGCGGAAAACACCAAGAGACCCAGTACTTC.

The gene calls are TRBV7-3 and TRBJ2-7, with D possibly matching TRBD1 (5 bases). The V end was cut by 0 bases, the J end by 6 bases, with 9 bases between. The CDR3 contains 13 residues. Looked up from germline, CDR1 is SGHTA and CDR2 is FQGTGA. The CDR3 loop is CASSLTGPGEQYF. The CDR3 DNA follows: TGTGCCAGCAGCTTAACGGGGCCCGGCGAGCAGTACTTC.